These T cell receptor beta chains were read from a single sample in a study of OX40 agonist ivuxolimab in advanced cancers. Using immunoSEQ multiplex PCR, the repertoire was profiled, and TCRdb retains in-frame clones only, with some absent. The repertoire includes roughly 13,000 clones, around 90% of them detected once, and about 70% sits in the top ten. The specimen was CD4+ or CD8+ T cells sorted from blood, collected in a trial of the OX40 agonist ivuxolimab. Receptors originate from an adult with an advanced solid tumor such as melanoma, head and neck, liver or kidney cancer. Each CDR3 is given with its conserved first and last residue. Each record gives: clone size, J gene, D gene, V gene, CDR3 protein, CDR3 DNA. D genes are given only for firm matches. Size values are once, few and many counts, or a class for expanded clones, and some rows have none.

>.|TRBJ1-5|.|TRBV6-5
CASRKTGRNQPQHF
TGTGCCAGCAGGAAAACAGGGCGCAATCAGCCCCAGCATTTT
>.|TRBJ2-1|TRBD2|TRBV7-6
CASSPSRASGRPYNEQFF
TGTGCCAGCAGCCCATCGAGGGCTAGCGGGAGGCCCTACAATGAGCAGTTCTTC
>.|TRBJ2-2|.|TRBV4-3
CASSQDLPANTGELFF
TGCGCCAGCAGCCAAGATCTACCCGCGAACACCGGGGAGCTGTTTTTT
>.|TRBJ2-7|.|TRBV6-6
CASSYSPLEQYF
TGTGCCAGCAGTTACTCGCCATTAGAGCAGTACTTC
>.|TRBJ1-2|TRBD1|TRBV4-3
CASSYTGAANYGYTF
TGCGCCAGCAGTTATACAGGGGCGGCTAACTATGGCTACACCTTC
>once|TRBJ2-3|TRBD1|TRBV5-1
CASSLDPGTGRTDTQYF
TGCGCCAGCAGCTTGGATCCCGGGACAGGGAGGACAGATACGCAGTATTTT
>.|TRBJ1-2|.|TRBV4-3
CASSPSDQAPYGYTF
TGCGCCAGCAGCCCTTCGGACCAGGCCCCCTATGGCTACACCTTC
>.|TRBJ2-2|TRBD2|TRBV5-4
CASSQGLADTGELFF
TGTGCCAGCAGCCAGGGACTAGCGGACACCGGGGAGCTGTTTTTT
>.|TRBJ1-6|.|TRBV19
CASSIWGVDAYNSPLHF
TGTGCCAGTAGTATATGGGGTGTCGACGCGTATAATTCACCCCTCCACTTT
>.|TRBJ1-1|.|TRBV7-8
CASSPRRYPIEAFF
TGTGCCAGCAGCCCTAGGAGGTACCCGATTGAAGCTTTCTTT
>.|TRBJ1-2|.|TRBV6-1
CASSEWGRSGYTF
TGTGCCAGCAGTGAGTGGGGGAGAAGTGGCTACACCTTC
>once|TRBJ2-3|.|TRBV7-6
CASSSERVTDTQYF
TGTGCCAGCAGCTCAGAAAGGGTAACAGATACGCAGTATTTT
>.|TRBJ2-7|TRBD2|TRBV6-5
CASRTGLAGEGEQYF
TGTGCCAGCAGGACCGGACTAGCGGGAGAAGGCGAGCAGTACTTC
>.|TRBJ2-1|.|TRBV28
CASSFRGRRDEQFF
TGTGCCAGCAGTTTCCGTGGGAGAAGAGATGAGCAGTTCTTC
>few|TRBJ2-1|.|TRBV2
CASSEAEPSSYNEQFF
TGTGCCAGCAGTGAAGCAGAGCCTAGCTCCTACAATGAGCAGTTCTTC
>.|TRBJ2-2|.|TRBV19
CASSGRQAGELFF
TGTGCCAGTAGTGGCCGACAGGCCGGGGAGCTGTTTTTT
>.|TRBJ1-5|.|TRBV5-5
CASSFRDSNQPQHF
TGTGCCAGCAGCTTTAGAGATAGCAATCAGCCCCAGCATTTT
>few|TRBJ2-2|TRBD1|TRBV27
CASSEDRGRSTGELFF
TGTGCCAGCAGTGAAGACAGGGGAAGGAGCACCGGGGAGCTGTTTTTT
>once|TRBJ2-6|.|TRBV6-5
CASSKTGSGANVLTF
TGTGCCAGCAGTAAAACAGGGTCTGGGGCCAACGTCCTGACTTTC
>.|TRBJ2-7|.|TRBV13
CASSPGGGGYHEQYF
TGTGCCAGCAGCCCCGGAGGGGGGGGGTATCACGAGCAGTACTTC
>.|TRBJ1-4|.|TRBV4-2
CASSHLSGGRSNEKLFF
TGTGCCAGCAGCCATCTATCCGGGGGGAGGTCTAATGAAAAACTGTTTTTT
>.|TRBJ2-7|TRBD2|TRBV6-4
CASRKKREGYEQYF
TGTGCCAGCAGGAAGAAGCGGGAGGGCTACGAGCAGTACTTC
>once|TRBJ2-2|TRBD2|TRBV7-6
CASRPLAGEPTANTGELFF
TGTGCCAGCAGACCACTAGCGGGCGAACCTACTGCGAACACCGGGGAGCTGTTTTTT
>.|TRBJ1-2|.|TRBV29-1
CSVEDFGGHENYGYTF
TGCAGCGTTGAAGATTTTGGGGGCCACGAGAACTATGGCTACACCTTC
>.|TRBJ1-1|TRBD1|TRBV6-1
CASSEPNRGRDTEAFF
TGTGCCAGCAGTGAACCTAACAGGGGGCGCGATACTGAAGCTTTCTTT
>.|TRBJ2-2|.|TRBV9
CASSVEGGTNTGELFF
TGTGCCAGCAGCGTAGAAGGGGGTACGAACACCGGGGAGCTGTTTTTT
>few|TRBJ1-2|.|TRBV19
CASITPGYGYTF
TGTGCCAGTATAACGCCCGGCTATGGCTACACCTTC
>.|TRBJ2-7|TRBD2|TRBV13
CASSALAGPYEQYF
TGTGCCAGCAGCGCCCTAGCGGGCCCCTACGAGCAGTACTTC
>.|TRBJ2-1|.|TRBV11-2
CASSFQTSRDEQFF
TGTGCCAGCAGCTTCCAAACTAGCCGCGATGAGCAGTTCTTC
>.|TRBJ1-2|.|TRBV28
CASQRRGLLYGYTF
TGTGCCTCACAAAGGCGGGGGTTACTGTATGGCTACACCTTC
>.|TRBJ2-1|TRBD1|TRBV11-2
CASSHSRDRGQNEQFF
TGTGCCAGCAGCCACAGCCGGGACAGGGGCCAAAATGAGCAGTTCTTC
>once|TRBJ2-7|TRBD1|TRBV19
CASNLRPKGNRGPKCEQYF
TGTGCCAGTAATCTGAGACCCAAGGGTAACAGGGGCCCTAAGTGTGAGCAGTACTTC
>.|TRBJ2-3|.|TRBV27
CASSSRVTDTQYF
TGTGCCAGCAGTTCCAGGGTCACAGATACGCAGTATTTT
>few|TRBJ2-2|.|TRBV2
CASSGNTGELFF
TGTGCCAGCAGCGGGAACACCGGGGAGCTGTTTTTT
>.|TRBJ1-1|.|TRBV4-3
CASSPARFGEAFF
TGCGCCAGCAGCCCCGCCCGGTTTGGTGAAGCTTTCTTT
>.|TRBJ2-5|.|TRBV19
CASSKQGNQETQYF
TGTGCCAGTAGTAAGCAGGGAAACCAAGAGACCCAGTACTTC
>.|TRBJ2-1|.|TRBV11-2
CASSFYSGYNEQFF
TGTGCCAGCAGCTTCTATAGCGGATACAATGAGCAGTTCTTC
>.|TRBJ2-2|TRBD2|TRBV19
CASSIRLASGTGELFF
TGTGCCAGTAGTATTCGACTAGCGTCCGGCACCGGGGAGCTGTTTTTT
>.|TRBJ2-7|.|TRBV4-1
CASSQVRGDEQYF
TGCGCCAGCAGCCAAGTGAGGGGGGACGAGCAGTACTTC
>.|TRBJ2-7|.|TRBV29-1
CSAKTYEQYF
TGCAGCGCCAAAACCTACGAGCAGTACTTC
>once|TRBJ1-4|.|TRBV7-6
CASSLEHPRGLANEKLFF
TGTGCCAGCAGCTTAGAACATCCCCGGGGCCTGGCTAATGAAAAACTGTTTTTT
>.|TRBJ1-5|TRBD1|TRBV5-1
CASSWDSEGPQHF
TGCGCCAGCAGCTGGGACAGCGAAGGACCCCAGCATTTT
>.|TRBJ2-7|.|TRBV7-2
CASPYEQYF
TGTGCCAGCCCCTACGAGCAGTACTTC
>few|TRBJ2-7|.|TRBV4-3
CASSLKGDSSYEQYF
TGCGCCAGCAGCCTCAAGGGTGACAGCTCCTACGAGCAGTACTTC
>.|TRBJ1-1|.|TRBV6-5
CAGRVGPNTEAFF
TGTGCCGGGCGTGTCGGACCCAACACTGAAGCTTTCTTT
>few|TRBJ1-5|.|TRBV7-4
CAAVWVTDYSNQPQHF
TGTGCCGCCGTTTGGGTGACCGATTATAGCAATCAGCCCCAGCATTTT
>once|TRBJ1-2|.|TRBV4-1
CASSQETGRNYGYTF
TGCGCCAGCAGCCAAGAAACGGGACGGAACTATGGCTACACCTTC